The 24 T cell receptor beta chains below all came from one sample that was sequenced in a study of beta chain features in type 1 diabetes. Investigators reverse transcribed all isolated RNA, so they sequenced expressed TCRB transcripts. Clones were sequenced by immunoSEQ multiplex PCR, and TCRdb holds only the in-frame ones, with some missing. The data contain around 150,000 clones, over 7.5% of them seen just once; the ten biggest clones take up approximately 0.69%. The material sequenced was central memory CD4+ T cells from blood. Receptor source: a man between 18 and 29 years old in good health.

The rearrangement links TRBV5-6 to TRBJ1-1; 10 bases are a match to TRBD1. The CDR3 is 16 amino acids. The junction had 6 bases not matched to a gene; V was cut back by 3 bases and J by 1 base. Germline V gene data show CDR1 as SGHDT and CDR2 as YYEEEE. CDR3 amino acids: CASSWTGGRENTEAFF. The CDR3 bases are TGTGCCAGCAGCTGGACAGGGGGGCGAGAGAACACTGAAGCTTTCTTT.

Written as DNA, the CDR3 is TGTGCCAGCAGCTTACGGGACAGGGGGCTGGAGACCCAGTACTTC. It translates to CASSLRDRGLETQYF. The V and J genes are TRBV7-8 and TRBJ2-5, with 12 bases matching TRBD1. This CDR3 comprises 15 residues. CDR1 and CDR2 from the germline V gene are SGHVS and FQNEAQ. Losses at the gene ends were 2 bases for V and 5 bases for J; bases not matched to a gene: 3.

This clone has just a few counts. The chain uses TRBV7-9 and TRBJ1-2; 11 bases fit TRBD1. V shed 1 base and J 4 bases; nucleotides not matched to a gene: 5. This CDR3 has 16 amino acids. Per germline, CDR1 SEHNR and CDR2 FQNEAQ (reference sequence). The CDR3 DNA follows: TGTGCCAGCAGCTTAGGGACAGGGGGCGACAGCTATGGCTACACCTTC. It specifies CASSLGTGGDSYGYTF.

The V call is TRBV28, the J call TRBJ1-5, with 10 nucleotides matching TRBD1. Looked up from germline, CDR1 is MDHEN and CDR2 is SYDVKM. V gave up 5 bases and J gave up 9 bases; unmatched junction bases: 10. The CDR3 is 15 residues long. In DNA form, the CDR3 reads TGTGCCAGCAGTACTGAGGGACAGGGGAGAGGGCCCCAGCATTTT. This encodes CASSTEGQGRGPQHF.

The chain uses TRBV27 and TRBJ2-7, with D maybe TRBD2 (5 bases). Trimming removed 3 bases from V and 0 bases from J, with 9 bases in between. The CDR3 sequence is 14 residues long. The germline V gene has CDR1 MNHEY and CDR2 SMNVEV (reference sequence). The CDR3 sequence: CASSLEAVSYEQYF. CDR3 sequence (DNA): TGTGCCAGCAGTTTGGAAGCGGTCTCCTACGAGCAGTACTTC.

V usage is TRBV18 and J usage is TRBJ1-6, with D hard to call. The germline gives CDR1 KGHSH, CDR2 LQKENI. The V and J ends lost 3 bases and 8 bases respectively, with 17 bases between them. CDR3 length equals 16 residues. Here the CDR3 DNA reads TGTGCCAGCTCACCGACGGGAGGAGCCCGGGATTCACCCCTCCACTTT. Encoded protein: CASSPTGGARDSPLHF. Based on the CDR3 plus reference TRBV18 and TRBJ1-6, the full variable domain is NAGVMQNPRHLVRRRGQEARLRCSPMKGHSHVYWYRQLPEEGLKFMVYLQKENIIDESGMPKERFSAEFPKEGPSILRIQQVVRGDSAAYFCASSPTGGARDSPLHFGNGTRLTVT.

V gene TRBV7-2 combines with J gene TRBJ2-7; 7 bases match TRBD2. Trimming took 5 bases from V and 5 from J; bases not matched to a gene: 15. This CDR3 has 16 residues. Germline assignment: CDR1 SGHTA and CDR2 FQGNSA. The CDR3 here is CASSPHGAGVGHEQYF. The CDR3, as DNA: TGTGCCAGCAGCCCCCATGGTGCGGGAGTCGGCCACGAGCAGTACTTC.

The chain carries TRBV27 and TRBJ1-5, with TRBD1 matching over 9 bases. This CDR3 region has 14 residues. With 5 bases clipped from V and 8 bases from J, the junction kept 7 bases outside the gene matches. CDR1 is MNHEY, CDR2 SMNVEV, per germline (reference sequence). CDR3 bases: TGTGCCAGCAGTAGCACAGGGGGCCGGGAGCCCCAGCATTTT. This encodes CASSSTGGREPQHF.

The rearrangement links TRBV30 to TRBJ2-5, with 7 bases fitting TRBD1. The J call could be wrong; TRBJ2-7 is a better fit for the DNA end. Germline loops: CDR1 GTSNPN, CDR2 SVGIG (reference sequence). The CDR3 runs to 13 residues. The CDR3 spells CAWTRQGIGEQYF. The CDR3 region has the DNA TGTGCCTGGACCCGACAGGGAATCGGCGAGCAGTACTTC.

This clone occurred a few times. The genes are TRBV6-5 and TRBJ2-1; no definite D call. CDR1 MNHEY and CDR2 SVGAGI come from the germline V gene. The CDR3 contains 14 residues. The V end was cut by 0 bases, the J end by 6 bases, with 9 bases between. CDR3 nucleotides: TGTGCCAGCAGTTACTCCTTAGCATCCAATGAGCAGTTCTTC. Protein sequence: CASSYSLASNEQFF.

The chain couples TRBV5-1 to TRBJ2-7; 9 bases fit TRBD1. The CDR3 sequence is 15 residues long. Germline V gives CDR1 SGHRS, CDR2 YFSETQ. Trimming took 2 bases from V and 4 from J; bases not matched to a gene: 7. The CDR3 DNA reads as TGCGCCAGCAGCTTAGTACAGGGGGCCGAATACGAGCAGTACTTC. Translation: CASSLVQGAEYEQYF.

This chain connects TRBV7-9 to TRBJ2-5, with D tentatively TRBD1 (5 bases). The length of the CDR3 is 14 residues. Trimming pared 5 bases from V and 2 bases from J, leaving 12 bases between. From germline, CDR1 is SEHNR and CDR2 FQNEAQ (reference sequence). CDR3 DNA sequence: TGTGCCAGCAGCCAAGATTGGACACAAGAGACCCAGTACTTC. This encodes CASSQDWTQETQYF.

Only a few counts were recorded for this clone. The CDR3 protein is CASSIGQGITEAFF. The CDR3 DNA follows: TGTGCCAGTAGTATAGGGCAGGGGATCACTGAAGCTTTCTTT. The chain is built from TRBV19 and TRBJ1-1, with D possibly being TRBD1 (6 bases). This CDR3 comprises 14 residues. Germline CDR1 LNHDA, CDR2 SQIVND (reference sequence). The ends were cut back, 1 base at V and 4 bases at J, with 10 bases in the middle.

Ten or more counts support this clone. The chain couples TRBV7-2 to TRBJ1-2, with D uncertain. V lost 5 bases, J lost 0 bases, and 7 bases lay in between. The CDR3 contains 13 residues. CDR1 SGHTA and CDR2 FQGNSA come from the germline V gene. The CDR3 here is CASSKNSNYGYTF. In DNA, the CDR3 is TGTGCCAGCAGCAAGAACTCTAACTATGGCTACACCTTC.

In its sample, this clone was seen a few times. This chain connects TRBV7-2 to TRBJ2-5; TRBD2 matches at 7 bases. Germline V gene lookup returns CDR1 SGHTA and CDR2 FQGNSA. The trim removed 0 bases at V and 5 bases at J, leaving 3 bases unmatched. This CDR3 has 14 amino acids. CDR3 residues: CASSLAGGRETQYF. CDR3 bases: TGTGCCAGCAGCTTAGCGGGAGGGAGGGAGACCCAGTACTTC.

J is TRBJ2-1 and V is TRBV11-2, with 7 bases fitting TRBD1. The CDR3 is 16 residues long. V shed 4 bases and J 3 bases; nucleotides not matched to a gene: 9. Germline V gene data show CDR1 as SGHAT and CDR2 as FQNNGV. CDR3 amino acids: CASSSHRGFLYNEQFF. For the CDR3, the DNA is TGTGCCAGCAGCTCCCACAGGGGCTTCCTCTACAATGAGCAGTTCTTC.

The CDR3 region is CASSYDAGAGGYTF. CDR3 sequence (DNA): TGTGCCAGCAGTTACGACGCCGGCGCGGGTGGCTACACCTTC. This chain connects TRBV6-6 to TRBJ1-2; unclear D gene. Germline values: CDR1 MNHNY, CDR2 SVGAGI (reference sequence). V was trimmed by 2 bases and J by 7 bases, leaving 14 bases between them. The CDR3 is 14 amino acids.

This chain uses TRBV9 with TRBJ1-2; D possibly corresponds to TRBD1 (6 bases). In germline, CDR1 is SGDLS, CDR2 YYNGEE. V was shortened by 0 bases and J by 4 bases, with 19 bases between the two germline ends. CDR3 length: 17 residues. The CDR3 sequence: CASSVEGGGQSAYGYTF. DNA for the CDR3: TGTGCCAGCAGCGTAGAAGGGGGGGGGCAGTCCGCCTATGGCTACACCTTC.

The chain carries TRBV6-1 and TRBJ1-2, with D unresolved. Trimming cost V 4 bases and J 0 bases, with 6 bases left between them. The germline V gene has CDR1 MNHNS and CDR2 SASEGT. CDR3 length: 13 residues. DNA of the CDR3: TGTGCCAGCAGTGCAAGAGCTAACTATGGCTACACCTTC. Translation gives CASSARANYGYTF.

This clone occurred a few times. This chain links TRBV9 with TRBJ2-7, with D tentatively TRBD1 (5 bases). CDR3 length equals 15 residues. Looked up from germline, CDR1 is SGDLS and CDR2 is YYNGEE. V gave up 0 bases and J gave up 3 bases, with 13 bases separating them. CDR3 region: CASSVGPDTDYEQYF. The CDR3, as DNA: TGTGCCAGCAGCGTAGGCCCGGACACCGACTACGAGCAGTACTTC.

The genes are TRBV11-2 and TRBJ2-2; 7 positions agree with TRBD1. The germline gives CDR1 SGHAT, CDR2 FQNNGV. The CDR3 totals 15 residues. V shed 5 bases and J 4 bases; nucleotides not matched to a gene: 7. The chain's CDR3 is CASSPWAGGTGELFF. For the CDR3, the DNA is TGTGCCAGCAGCCCCTGGGCAGGGGGCACCGGGGAGCTGTTTTTT.

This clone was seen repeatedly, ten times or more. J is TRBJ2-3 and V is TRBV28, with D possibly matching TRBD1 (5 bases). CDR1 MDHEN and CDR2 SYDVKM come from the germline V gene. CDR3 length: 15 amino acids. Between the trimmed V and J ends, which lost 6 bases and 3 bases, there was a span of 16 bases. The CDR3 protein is CASSLGGAGTDTQYF. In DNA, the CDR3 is TGTGCCAGCAGCCTCGGTGGGGCCGGGACAGATACGCAGTATTTT.

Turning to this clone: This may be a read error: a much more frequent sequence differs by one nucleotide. CDR3 amino acids: CANSFGGPDTQYF. Here the CDR3 DNA reads TGTGCCAACAGCTTCGGGGGTCCAGATACGCAGTATTTT. The chain links TRBV7-2 to TRBJ2-3; possibly TRBD2 for D (6 bases). Per germline, CDR1 SGHTA and CDR2 FQGNSA. The CDR3 is made up of 13 amino acids.

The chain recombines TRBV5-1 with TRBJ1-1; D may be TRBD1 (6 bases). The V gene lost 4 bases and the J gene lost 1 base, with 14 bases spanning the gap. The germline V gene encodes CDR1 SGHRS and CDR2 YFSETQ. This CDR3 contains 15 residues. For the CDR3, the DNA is TGCGCCAGCAGCCCGGGGGGCAGTCAGAACACTGAAGCTTTCTTT. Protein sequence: CASSPGGSQNTEAFF.